This TCR beta chain was recorded in a study of shared clonotypes between healthy human individuals. In the study overall: CD4 naive and CD4 memory each took three plates per donor, while CD8 naive took two and CD8 memory one.

CD45RO-negative CD8 cells positively selected for CCR7 made up the naive population, which excluded terminally differentiated effector memory CD45RA+ cells. Those who donated were healthy HIV-negative adults, with no recent acute infections or vaccinations reported. All donors were Caucasian adults living in Nashville, Tennessee. Replicate sorted-subset PCRs were loaded with 150 to 200 ng DNA, tens of thousands of T cell genomes. Libraries were prepared by immunoSEQ multiplex PCR; TCRdb keeps only in-frame clonotypes and omits some of them. There are about 2,100,000 clones in the sample; about 92% occur only once, and around 1.7% lies in the top ten. The sample was naive CD8+ T cells from PBMCs. This receptor was obtained from a young man in good health. Some clones in this sample may be carry-over from other donors' samples.

The CDR3 protein is CASSPRRADTQYF. The CDR3 nucleotides read TGTGCCAGCAGCCCCCGGCGGGCGGATACGCAGTATTTT. The chain carries TRBV5-8 and TRBJ2-3; weak D call: TRBD2 (5 bases). This CDR3 has 13 amino acids. Germline V gene lookup returns CDR1 SGHTS and CDR2 YDEGEE. V gave up 4 bases and J gave up 6 bases, with 12 bases separating them.